This T cell receptor beta chain appears in the sequencing data of a study of identical twins. Notes on the study in general: Compared with unrelated sharing, twin-shared out-of-frame alpha sequences had more low-probability sequences.

From germline, CDR1 is MNHEY and CDR2 SVGEGT. The CDR3 covers 15 residues. The V gene end was trimmed by 5 bases and the J gene end by 0 bases; junction bases not matched to a gene: 3. For this clonotype: Its antigen is undetermined.

Each CDR3 protein gets one entry after TCRdb re-called the 5' RACE reads with MiXCR. The repertoire has about 530,000 distinct CDR3 sequences, 20% to 25% of them found once; the top ten carry around 0.5%. These sequences were also reported in another study, on yellow fever vaccine responses in identical twins.

Input material: CD4+ T cells sorted from blood. The chain recombines TRBV6-2 or TRBV6-3 with TRBJ2-1; TRBD2 matches 8 bases. The source of this sequence is a woman under 30 in good health. CDR3 amino acids: CASSASGLSYNEQFF. In nucleotides, the CDR3 is TGTGCCAGCAGTGCTAGCGGGCTCTCCTACAATGAGCAGTTCTTC.